These 22 T cell receptor beta chains were all obtained from the same sample, sequenced in a study of blood T cells in healthy people across ages. It was with a sample-barcoded 5' primer and a J-beta primer mix that a second PCR of roughly 6 to 11 cycles was run. TCRdb itself ran the 5' RACE reads through MiXCR, one entry per CDR3 protein. The data contain roughly 1.9 million distinct CDR3 sequences, 39% of them singletons. Sequencing was done on a sample of blood. The receptors were gathered from a human donor in good health.

For the CDR3, the DNA is TGCAGTCCAGGACAGGGGGGAGGTGGCTACACCTTC. Protein product: CSPGQGGGGYTF. V gene TRBV20-1 combines with J gene TRBJ1-2, with 10 bases fitting TRBD1. The CDR3 has 12 residues. The germline CDR1 and CDR2 sequences are DFQATT and SNEGSKA (reference sequence). The junction had 7 bases not matched to a gene; V was cut back by 8 bases and J by 7 bases.

This clonotype showed up many times. The chain links TRBV20-1 to TRBJ1-1; TRBD1 might be the D (5 bases). The CDR3 contains 14 residues. Trimming stripped 1 base from V and 7 bases from J, with 16 bases between. CDR1 DFQATT and CDR2 SNEGSKA come from the germline V gene (reference sequence). CDR3 in DNA: TGCAGTGCTAGAGCCCTGGAAGGGACGGGTGAAGCTTTCTTT. Encoded protein: CSARALEGTGEAFF.

This clonotype was counted between two and nine times. The V gene is TRBV5-1, the J gene TRBJ1-4; D is unclear. CDR3 length equals 15 residues. Trimming cost V 0 bases and J 4 bases, with 10 bases left between them. CDR1 and CDR2 from the germline V gene are SGHRS and YFSETQ. The CDR3 coding sequence is TGCGCCAGCAGCTTGGAGACGGCACGTAATGAAAAACTGTTTTTT. Translating it yields CASSLETARNEKLFF.

The rearrangement links TRBV7-8 to TRBJ1-2; 10 bases map to TRBD1. Looked up from germline, CDR1 is SGHVS and CDR2 is FQNEAQ. After removal of 2 bases from V and 4 bases from J, the junction contained 4 bases not matched to a gene. There are 15 residues in the CDR3. This chain's CDR3 is CASSLSRDRGYGYTF. The CDR3 nucleotides are TGTGCCAGCAGCTTATCCCGGGACAGGGGCTATGGCTACACCTTC.

The gene calls are TRBV4-2 and TRBJ2-7, with 8 bases fitting TRBD1. Looked up from germline, CDR1 is LGHNA and CDR2 is YNFKEQ. This CDR3 region has 15 residues. Germline trimming cut 3 bases from V and 3 bases from J; bases unmatched to any gene: 7. The DNA of the CDR3 is TGTGCCAGCAGCCAGAATGGACAGGGCTACTACGAGCAGTACTTC. Its translation: CASSQNGQGYYEQYF.

As to this clonotype: Germline is not matched at one junction end, which may reflect a read error. V is TRBV7-9 and J is TRBJ2-1; D remains unclear. CDR1 SEHNR and CDR2 FQNEAQ come from the germline V gene (reference sequence). The CDR3 runs to 15 residues. This chain's CDR3 is CASSFTGIGYNGQFF. CDR3 DNA: TGTGCCAGCAGCTTTACGGGTATCGGCTACAATGGGCAGTTCTTC.

The V and J genes are TRBV9 and TRBJ2-7; D is possibly TRBD2 (5 bases). This CDR3 is built from 14 residues. Germline CDR1 reads SGDLS; CDR2 reads YYNGEE. Deletions cut 0 bases from V and 5 bases from J, with 12 bases between. The CDR3 spells CASSVVPGNNEQYF. Here the CDR3 DNA reads TGTGCCAGCAGCGTAGTTCCGGGGAATAACGAGCAGTACTTC.

This sequence joins TRBV28 and TRBJ1-1; unclear D gene. Germline V gives CDR1 MDHEN, CDR2 SYDVKM. The CDR3 loop spans 15 amino acids. V shed 6 bases and J shed 4 bases, with 18 bases lying between them. The CDR3 DNA is TGTGCCAGCAGCCCTCCAGTCCCCTCGGCCACTGAAGCTTTCTTT. Protein product: CASSPPVPSATEAFF.

J is TRBJ2-7 and V is TRBV20-1, with 7 bases fitting TRBD1. V was pared by 4 bases and J by 2 bases, with 8 bases of the junction left unmatched. CDR3 length: 14 residues. Per the germline V gene, CDR1 is DFQATT and CDR2 is SNEGSKA (reference sequence). CDR3 bases: TGCAGTGCTACTGCCAATGACAGGGCCTACGAGCAGTACTTC. It yields the protein CSATANDRAYEQYF.

The chain uses TRBV20-1 and TRBJ2-7; 11 bases align to TRBD2. The V and J ends lost 3 bases and 4 bases, in that order; junction bases with no gene match: 5. Germline V gene lookup returns CDR1 DFQATT and CDR2 SNEGSKA (reference sequence). This CDR3 region has 14 residues. The CDR3 loop reads CSARVAGGRYEQYF. CDR3 DNA sequence: TGCAGTGCTAGGGTAGCGGGGGGGCGGTACGAGCAGTACTTC.

As regards this clonotype: The junction and the germline gene differ at one end; a read error may be behind it. This chain connects TRBV6-6 to TRBJ1-1; D may be TRBD1 (5 bases). There are 13 residues in the CDR3. The germline V gene encodes CDR1 MNHNY and CDR2 SVGAGI (reference sequence). CDR3 sequence (DNA): TGTGCCAGCAGGGAGACAGAGGACACTGGAGCTTTCTTT. It specifies CASRETEDTGAFF.

This clonotype was recorded a few times. The rearrangement uses TRBV24-1 and TRBJ2-1; D might be TRBD1 (6 bases). V lost 4 bases and J lost 0, with 15 bases in between. Germline values: CDR1 KGHDR, CDR2 SFDVKD. The CDR3 is made up of 17 amino acids. CDR3 sequence: CATSDPGQSSSYNEQFF. In DNA form, the CDR3 reads TGTGCCACCAGTGACCCAGGACAGTCCAGCTCCTACAATGAGCAGTTCTTC.

This clonotype was observed a few times. The chain has TRBV27 and TRBJ2-7; D may correspond to TRBD1 or TRBD2 (5 bases each). CDR1 and CDR2 from the germline V gene are MNHEY and SMNVEV (reference sequence). V dropped 5 bases and J dropped 0 bases, with 20 bases sitting between them. The CDR3 consists of 17 residues. The CDR3 region has the DNA TGTGCCAGCAGTGTATTCCCTGAGGGGCAAAGCTCCTACGAGCAGTACTTC. It codes for CASSVFPEGQSSYEQYF.

This clonotype was seen at least ten times. The V call is TRBV20-1, the J call TRBJ2-3; TRBD2 agrees at 9 bases. The CDR3 sequence is 13 residues long. Losses at the gene ends were 5 bases for V and 1 base for J; bases not matched to a gene: 1. Germline V lookup: CDR1 DFQATT, CDR2 SNEGSKA (reference sequence). The CDR3 loop reads CSARTSGTDTQYF. The CDR3 DNA is TGCAGTGCTCGGACTAGCGGCACAGATACGCAGTATTTT.

The table lists this clonotype with a few counts. V gene TRBV20-1 combines with J gene TRBJ2-7; a possible D gene is TRBD1 (6 bases). Trimming took 4 bases from V and 5 from J, leaving 15 bases between them. CDR3 length equals 13 residues. Germline V gives CDR1 DFQATT, CDR2 SNEGSKA (reference sequence). The CDR3 DNA sequence: TGCAGTGCTATCGTTACAGGGCGCCACGAGCAGTACTTC. The encoded protein is CSAIVTGRHEQYF.

V gene TRBV15 combines with J gene TRBJ1-2; the D is unclear. CDR3 size: 16 residues. Germline CDR1 LNHNV, CDR2 YYDKDF (reference sequence). Trimming took 0 bases from V and 5 from J, leaving 16 bases between them. Written as DNA, the CDR3 is TGTGCCACCAGCAGAGATCGAAGGAGGGAACTGTATGGCTACACCTTC. Translated: CATSRDRRRELYGYTF.

This clonotype was observed a few times. This chain uses TRBV15 with TRBJ2-7, with a possible D match to TRBD1 (5 bases). The DNA end is more similar to TRBJ2-5, so the J call may be wrong. Germline V gene sequence: CDR1 LNHNV, CDR2 YYDKDF (reference sequence). There are 14 residues in the CDR3. The CDR3 DNA reads TGTGCCACCAGCCCTGGGGCAGTGGCAGAGACCCAGTACTTC. It encodes CATSPGAVAETQYF.

The chain recombines TRBV27 with TRBJ1-2; 8 bases agree with TRBD1. V dropped 5 bases and J dropped 7; count of bases not matched to a gene: 9. Germline V gene data show CDR1 as MNHEY and CDR2 as SMNVEV (reference sequence). This CDR3 is 14 amino acids long. CDR3: CASSLVQGEVGYTF. The CDR3 bases are TGTGCCAGCAGTCTCGTACAGGGGGAAGTTGGCTACACCTTC.

A remark on this clonotype: The junction shows a germline mismatch at one end, possibly a read error. This sequence joins TRBV10-3 and TRBJ2-3; weak D call: TRBD1 (6 bases). Per germline, CDR1 ENHRY and CDR2 SYGVKD. The CDR3 has 15 amino acids. CDR3 nucleotides: TGTGCCATCAGTGGTGACAGCCCAGGGGCAGATGCGCAGTATTTT. It encodes CAISGDSPGADAQYF.

The rearrangement joins TRBV12-5 to TRBJ1-2; a possible D gene is TRBD1 (5 bases). The germline V gene encodes CDR1 LGHNT and CDR2 FRNRAP. CDR3 length equals 15 residues. The germline V and J ends were trimmed by 6 bases and 7 bases, with 21 bases remaining between them. This chain's CDR3 is CASGIGAGKGFGYTF. CDR3 DNA: TGTGCTAGTGGAATTGGGGCAGGGAAAGGGTTTGGCTACACCTTC.

This clonotype was detected a few times. The chain is built from TRBV28 and TRBJ1-2; TRBD1 matches at 8 bases. CDR1 and CDR2 from the germline V gene are MDHEN and SYDVKM. Trimming at V came to 2 bases and at J to 8 bases, leaving 10 bases not matched to a gene. This CDR3 is built from 15 residues. CDR3 amino acids: CASSLQGALPGGYTF. DNA for the CDR3: TGTGCCAGCAGTTTACAGGGGGCACTACCCGGGGGCTACACCTTC.

This clonotype showed up just a few times. The chain recombines TRBV7-2 with TRBJ2-5, with 8 bases identical to TRBD2. V was pared by 2 bases and J by 5 bases, with 7 bases of the junction left unmatched. The germline CDR1 and CDR2 sequences are SGHTA and FQGNSA. CDR3 length: 15 residues. CDR3 sequence reads: CASSLRSGGWETQYF. DNA of the CDR3: TGTGCCAGCAGCTTAAGAAGCGGGGGTTGGGAGACCCAGTACTTC.